Listed below are T cell receptor beta chains from one sample, sequenced in a study of beta chain features in type 1 diabetes. Assay used: immunoSEQ multiplex PCR; TCRdb lists only in-frame clones, some missing. The data show some 370,000 clones, over 9% seen once. The sample taken for sequencing was central memory CD4+ T cells from blood. Receptor source: a man aged 25 to 40 with type 1 diabetes. CDR3s include the opening cysteine and the closing phenylalanine or tryptophan. The D gene is left open where the match is weak. Only part of the rows carry a size: once, few, many, or a class if the clone is expanded.

clone size,V gene,D gene,J gene,CDR3 DNA,CDR3 protein
-,TRBV6-1,TRBD2,TRBJ2-5,TGTGCCAGCAGACCCCGGACTAGCGGGGAGACCCAGTACTTC,CASRPRTSGETQYF
many,TRBV19,-,TRBJ2-3,TGTGCCAGTAGGTTGTATGGGGATACGCAGTATTTT,CASRLYGDTQYF
few,TRBV30,TRBD2,TRBJ2-7,TGTGCCCGGGGGGGTCGGACTAGCCCGGGAGAGCAGTACTTC,CARGGRTSPGEQYF
few,TRBV4-3,-,TRBJ1-2,TGCGCCAGCAGCCAAGATCGGGGGGCTGGCTACACCTTC,CASSQDRGAGYTF
many,TRBV7-3,TRBD2,TRBJ2-1,TGTGCCAGCAGCCCGATAGTGGGCGGGAGCAGGAAGTTCTTC,CASSPIVGGSRKFF
-,TRBV30,-,TRBJ1-2,TGTGCCTGGAGTGTACAAGGAGGCTACACCTTC,CAWSVQGGYTF
-,TRBV4-2,-,TRBJ1-4,TGTGCCAGCAGCCAAGATGGCGGACTCTCGAATGAAAAACTGTTTTTT,CASSQDGGLSNEKLFF
-,TRBV7-2,-,TRBJ1-2,TGTGCCAGCAGCGTACAGTATGGCTACACCTTC,CASSVQYGYTF
few,TRBV7-9,TRBD2,TRBJ2-7,TGTGCCAGCAGCTTAGGGGGCGGGAGGGCCCTCAGCGAGCAGTACTTC,CASSLGGGRALSEQYF
-,TRBV5-1,-,TRBJ2-1,TGCGCCAGCAGCTTGGGACAGCGAAACTACAATGAGCAGTTCTTC,CASSLGQRNYNEQFF
-,TRBV19,-,TRBJ2-1,TGTGCCAGTAGTAAACTATCCGAGGCAGGCAATGAGCAGTTCTTC,CASSKLSEAGNEQFF
few,TRBV7-6,-,TRBJ2-7,TGTGCCAGCAGCCCGCTCGGTCCTCCCAGCGAGCAGTACTTC,CASSPLGPPSEQYF
-,TRBV5-1,TRBD1,TRBJ2-7,TGCGCCAGCAGCATGGGACAGGGTAACTACGAGCAGTACTTC,CASSMGQGNYEQYF
-,TRBV4-2,TRBD1,TRBJ2-1,TGTGCCAGCAGCTTAGCTCGGGGGACAGGGGACGGGCAGTTCTTC,CASSLARGTGDGQFF
-,TRBV5-4,-,TRBJ1-2,TGTGCCAGCAGATTAGACAATGAAGGTGGCTACACCTTC,CASRLDNEGGYTF
few,TRBV6-1,-,TRBJ2-5,TGTGCCAGCAGTGAAAACACCTTGGCGGGAGAGACCCAGTACTTC,CASSENTLAGETQYF
few,TRBV19,TRBD2,TRBJ2-1,TGTGCCAGTAGTACGTGGACTAGCGCCAATGAGCAGTTCTTC,CASSTWTSANEQFF
few,TRBV30,-,TRBJ1-2,TGTGCCTTTCCTGGGGAGGGAAGGGGCTACACCTTC,CAFPGEGRGYTF
few,TRBV5-1,-,TRBJ1-1,TGCGCCAGCAGCCCCTCCCAGGGTGTCACTGAAGCTTTCTTT,CASSPSQGVTEAFF
many,TRBV11-2,-,TRBJ2-7,TGTGCCAGCAGCTTAGTAACGGACGAGCAGTACTTC,CASSLVTDEQYF
few,TRBV7-2,TRBD1,TRBJ2-5,TGTGCCAGCAGCCAGGGGGCCCAAGAGACCCAGTACTTC,CASSQGAQETQYF
few,TRBV6-1,-,TRBJ1-2,TGTGCCAGCAGAGAGGACAGACTCTGGGACTATGGCTACACCTTC,CASREDRLWDYGYTF
-,TRBV6-5,TRBD2,TRBJ2-7,TGTGCCAGCAGAACTAGCGAGGCCTACGAGCAGTACTTC,CASRTSEAYEQYF
-,TRBV19,TRBD1,TRBJ2-1,TGTGCCAGTAGTAGCTTCGAGGGGGCTGGCAATGAGCAGTTCTTC,CASSSFEGAGNEQFF
few,TRBV4-2,-,TRBJ2-7,TGTGCCAGCAGCCAAGTCCAGAGTGGGGGCTCCTACGAGCAGTACTTC,CASSQVQSGGSYEQYF
few,TRBV18,-,TRBJ1-1,TGTGCCAGCTCATGGGGGCCCTTGGACACTGAAGCTTTCTTT,CASSWGPLDTEAFF
few,TRBV25-1,TRBD1,TRBJ1-2,TGTGCCAGCAGCGCCGGGACAGTCTATGGCTACACCTTC,CASSAGTVYGYTF
-,TRBV27,-,TRBJ2-2,TGTGCCAGCACCCGTGATAACACCGGGGAGCTGTTTTTT,CASTRDNTGELFF
few,TRBV5-1,-,TRBJ2-7,TGCGCCAGCAGCTTGTCGGTAGGCTACTACGAGCAGTACTTC,CASSLSVGYYEQYF
-,TRBV18,-,TRBJ1-3,TGTGCCAGCTCCCCCTCTCAGGGTCTCTCTGGAAACACCATATATTTT,CASSPSQGLSGNTIYF
few,TRBV2,TRBD1,TRBJ2-2,TGTGCCAGCAGTGTACAGGGGGACGGGGAGCTGTTTTTT,CASSVQGDGELFF
few,TRBV11-3,TRBD2,TRBJ2-1,TGTGCCAGCAGCCTCAGGACTAGCGGAATCTACAATGAGCAGTTCTTC,CASSLRTSGIYNEQFF
many,TRBV6-6,TRBD2,TRBJ2-1,TGTGCCAGCAGGGGCGGGAGGGCCGGAACCAATGAGCAGTTCTTC,CASRGGRAGTNEQFF
few,TRBV28,-,TRBJ1-1,TGTGCCAGCAGTTTGTTATCCGGTGAAGCTTTCTTT,CASSLLSGEAFF
few,TRBV5-1,-,TRBJ1-2,TGCGCCAGCAGCTTGCAACAACCCTATGGCTACACCTTC,CASSLQQPYGYTF
-,TRBV7-8,-,TRBJ2-5,TGTGCCAGCAGCGCGTCGCATCTACTGGAGACCCAGTACTTC,CASSASHLLETQYF
few,TRBV2,-,TRBJ1-5,TGTGCCAGCAAAGCAGATAGCAATCAGCCCCAGCATTTT,CASKADSNQPQHF
few,TRBV4-2,TRBD2,TRBJ2-3,TGTGCCAGCAGCCAAGATAGTGGGCTAGCGGGGAGTACGCAGTATTTT,CASSQDSGLAGSTQYF
-,TRBV6-5,-,TRBJ2-7,TGTGCCAGCAGTTACAGTCAGGGAGGTGCCTACGAGCAGTACTTC,CASSYSQGGAYEQYF
-,TRBV27,-,TRBJ2-5,TGTGCCAGCAGCCCTACTACTTACCAAGAGACCCAGTACTTC,CASSPTTYQETQYF
-,TRBV4-1,TRBD2,TRBJ2-3,TGCGCCAGCAGCCAACGAAGCGGGGTTAACACAGATACGCAGTATTTT,CASSQRSGVNTDTQYF
-,TRBV6-1,-,TRBJ2-3,TGTGCCAGCATCCGATCCTGGGGCACAGATACGCAGTATTTT,CASIRSWGTDTQYF
-,TRBV7-8,-,TRBJ2-2,TGTGCCAGCAGCTCATATCGGGACACCGTGGAGCTGTTTTTT,CASSSYRDTVELFF
few,TRBV6-1,TRBD1,TRBJ2-6,TGTGCCAGCAGTGAAAGGGACAGGGGGCTAACTGGGGCCAACGTCCTGACTTTC,CASSERDRGLTGANVLTF
few,TRBV14,-,TRBJ1-2,TGTGCCAGCAGCCAAGACAGGAACAGGGCAGGTTTTGGCTACACCTTC,CASSQDRNRAGFGYTF
few,TRBV28,TRBD2,TRBJ2-7,TGTGCCAGCAGTCCCTACCGGGGGGTGGGGAACTCCTACGAGCAGTACTTC,CASSPYRGVGNSYEQYF
-,TRBV7-2,TRBD1,TRBJ2-7,TGTGCCAGCAGCTTCTCCGGACAGGCAAGCTACGAGCAGTACTTC,CASSFSGQASYEQYF
few,TRBV6-6,-,TRBJ2-6,TGTGCCAGCAGTTACGTCGCGCGGGGGGCCAACGTCCTGACTTTC,CASSYVARGANVLTF